The entry below gives a single TCR beta chain sequence along with its context. These data are taken from a study of T cells in Graves' hyperthyroidism and ophthalmopathy. RNA transcripts gave rise to amplified TCR beta CDR3 regions. HTBI primers were the set used in a first-round RT-PCR of the TCR CDR3. MiXCR was run by TCRdb on the multiplex PCR reads, yielding one entry per CDR3 protein. The sample consists of over 400,000 distinct CDR3 sequences, 14% to 15% of them appearing once. CDR3 size: 14 residues. Unmatched junction bases numbered 8, after V lost 6 bases and J lost 5 bases. Germline V gives CDR1 MNHEY, CDR2 SMNVEV (reference sequence).

This chain links TRBV27 with TRBJ1-2; 8 nucleotides line up with TRBD1. This clonotype was sampled from a man younger than 35 with Graves' ophthalmopathy. Input material: blood. CDR3 nucleotide sequence: TGTGCCAGCAGCCGGACAGGGAGGGCATATGGCTACACCTTC. This sequence encodes CASSRTGRAYGYTF.